Following are 11 T cell receptor beta chains from one sample sequenced in a study of Ad26.COV2.S vaccination and SARS-CoV-2 variants. Data came from immunoSEQ multiplex PCR; TCRdb stores just in-frame clones and leaves some out. This table holds around 170,000 clones, around 90% found once. Specimen: peripheral blood, collected after recovery from COVID-19. Source of these receptors: a human donor who had recovered from COVID-19.

The chain is built from TRBV9 and TRBJ1-4, with TRBD1 matching 8 bases. The CDR3 is 14 residues long. Trimming at V came to 5 bases and at J to 5 bases, leaving 5 bases not matched to a gene. Germline V gene data show CDR1 as SGDLS and CDR2 as YYNGEE. The CDR3 here is CASSLDRVNEKLFF. For the CDR3, the DNA is TGTGCCAGCAGTTTGGACAGGGTAAATGAAAAACTGTTTTTT.

The CDR3 loop reads CASSLMGRHDEKLFF. For the CDR3, the DNA is TGTGCCAGCAGCTTAATGGGCCGACATGATGAAAAACTGTTTTTT. The V call is TRBV7-9, the J call TRBJ1-4; D is unclear. Trimming removed 2 bases from V and 6 bases from J, with 13 bases in between. The CDR3 has 15 residues. Per germline, CDR1 SEHNR and CDR2 FQNEAQ (reference sequence). Looking up the rest from reference TRBV7-9 and TRBJ1-4 gives the full variable domain: DTGVSQNPRHKITKRGQNVTFRCDPISEHNRLYWYRQTLGQGPEFLTYFQNEAQLEKSRLLSDRFSAERPKGSFSTLEIQRTEQGDSAMYLCASSLMGRHDEKLFFGSGTQLSVL.

The chain couples TRBV6-5 to TRBJ2-5, with D unclear. This CDR3 has 12 amino acids. Germline CDR1 MNHEY, CDR2 SVGAGI. Trimming stripped 0 bases from V and 3 bases from J, with 2 bases between. CDR3 sequence (DNA): TGTGCCAGCAGTTACTCGAAAGAGACCCAGTACTTC. Its protein product is CASSYSKETQYF.

The chain recombines TRBV6-6 with TRBJ1-1; D call uncertain. The germline CDR1 and CDR2 sequences are MNHNY and SVGAGI (reference sequence). The V end was cut by 0 bases, the J end by 7 bases, with 6 bases between. The CDR3 has 12 amino acids. CDR3 region: CASSYSGSEAFF. The CDR3 nucleotides read TGTGCCAGCAGTTACTCCGGGAGTGAAGCTTTCTTT.

This clone was found many times. This sequence joins TRBV29-1 and TRBJ1-2, with D hard to call. Germline CDR1 is SQVTM and CDR2 is ANQGSEA. This CDR3 spans 12 amino acids. V was shortened by 4 bases and J by 6 bases, with 12 bases between the two germline ends. The CDR3 sequence is CSVVKGFDGYTF. The CDR3 bases are TGCAGCGTTGTAAAGGGATTCGATGGCTACACCTTC.

The chain employs TRBV7-2 and TRBJ1-2; 8 nucleotides match TRBD1. Trimming took 6 bases from V and 4 from J; bases not matched to a gene: 7. This CDR3 is 14 amino acids long. Per the germline V gene, CDR1 is SGHTA and CDR2 is FQGNSA. This CDR3 is CASRRDRRVYGYTF. In DNA, the CDR3 is TGTGCCAGCAGGCGGGACAGGAGAGTCTATGGCTACACCTTC.

Worth noting for this clone: One end of the junction varies from germline; a read error may be responsible. The chain has TRBV9 and TRBJ1-5; unclear D gene. This CDR3 has 11 residues. Germline lookup yields CDR1 SGDLS and CDR2 YYNGEE. CDR3 in amino acids: CASSGPGPLRF. CDR3 coding DNA: TGTGCCAGCAGCGGCCCCGGGCCCCTACGTTTT.

By proportion, this clone is medium-sized. The chain combines TRBV7-6 with TRBJ2-7, with D possibly TRBD2 on 5 matching bases. Trimming shortened V by 1 base and J by 0 bases, and 16 bases separated the two germline ends. From germline, CDR1 is SGHVS and CDR2 FNYEAQ. This CDR3 comprises 17 residues. The CDR3 DNA sequence: TGTGCCAGCAGCTTAGGTCCTCGGGGTACCCCCTCCTACGAGCAGTACTTC. Protein product: CASSLGPRGTPSYEQYF.

This rearrangement joins TRBV4-2 to TRBJ2-7; 11 bases are a match to TRBD2. There are 17 residues in the CDR3. CDR1 is LGHNA, CDR2 YNFKEQ, per germline. After removal of 3 bases from V and 0 bases from J, the junction contained 7 bases not matched to a gene. CDR3 in amino acids: CASSHSLAGGHSYEQYF. The CDR3 DNA is TGTGCCAGCAGCCATTCTCTAGCGGGAGGTCACTCCTACGAGCAGTACTTC.

The rearrangement uses TRBV7-2 and TRBJ2-3; 12 nucleotides line up with TRBD2. CDR1 is SGHTA and CDR2 is FQGNSA in the germline V gene. With V trimmed by 6 bases and J by 4 bases, 5 bases remained unmatched. There are 15 residues in the CDR3. The CDR3 coding sequence is TGTGCCAGCAGTGGACTAGCGGGGCCCGCAGATACGCAGTATTTT. This gives the protein CASSGLAGPADTQYF. The whole variable domain, remainder taken from reference TRBV7-2 and TRBJ2-3, is GAGVSQSPSNKVTEKGKDVELRCDPISGHTALYWYRQSLGQGLEFLIYFQGNSAPDKSGLPSDRFSAERTGGSVSTLTIQRTQQEDSAVYLCASSGLAGPADTQYFGPGTRLTVL.

In regard to this clone: The junction shows a germline mismatch at one end, possibly a read error. The CDR3 is CASSEGNGASNYGYTF. CDR3 nucleotides: TGTGCCAGCAGCGAAGGTAATGGGGCCTCCAACTATGGCTACACCTTC. V gene TRBV6-1 combines with J gene TRBJ1-2, with D tentatively TRBD1 (5 bases). The CDR3 is 16 amino acids. Germline V lookup: CDR1 MNHNS, CDR2 SASEGT.